A selection of T cell receptor beta chains follows, all from one sample in a study of cytomegalovirus exposure and HLA in healthy donors. Clones were sequenced by immunoSEQ multiplex PCR, and TCRdb holds only the in-frame ones, with some missing. Among under 200,000 clones listed, approximately 78% were seen once. Sequenced sample: PBMCs. The origin of the receptors is a woman aged 25 to 39 in good health and CMV-seronegative. Both conserved end residues are part of each CDR3. The order of the fields is V gene, CDR3 length, clone size, D gene, J gene, CDR3 DNA, CDR3 protein. D genes are given only for firm matches. The listing skips clone size in some rows; elsewhere it reads once, few, many or a size class.

v_gene: TRBV18
len: 15
abundance: -
d_gene: TRBD2
j_gene: TRBJ2-7
CDR3nt: TGTGCCAGCTCACCCACGACTAGCGGGAGCTACGAGCAGTACTTC
CDR3aa: CASSPTTSGSYEQYF

v_gene: TRBV28
len: 15
abundance: -
d_gene: -
j_gene: TRBJ1-2
CDR3nt: TGTGCCAGCAGGCTTACGGCAGGGAGGAACTATGGCTACACCTTC
CDR3aa: CASRLTAGRNYGYTF

v_gene: TRBV6-5
len: 14
abundance: -
d_gene: TRBD1
j_gene: TRBJ2-7
CDR3nt: TGTGCCAGCAGTTACTCCAGGGGGTCCTACGAGCAGTACTTC
CDR3aa: CASSYSRGSYEQYF

v_gene: TRBV4-1
len: 17
abundance: once
d_gene: -
j_gene: TRBJ2-3
CDR3nt: TGCGCCAGCAGCCCAGGCCCCTTCTCCCCGGGCACAGATACGCAGTATTTT
CDR3aa: CASSPGPFSPGTDTQYF

v_gene: TRBV27
len: 15
abundance: -
d_gene: TRBD1
j_gene: TRBJ1-2
CDR3nt: TGTGCCAGCAGAACTCGGACAGGGGTTAACTATGGCTACACCTTC
CDR3aa: CASRTRTGVNYGYTF

v_gene: TRBV5-1
len: 15
abundance: -
d_gene: -
j_gene: TRBJ1-2
CDR3nt: TGCGCCAGCAGAGGTGGTGTGGGGAGTAACTATGGCTACACCTTC
CDR3aa: CASRGGVGSNYGYTF

v_gene: TRBV6-1
len: 13
abundance: -
d_gene: TRBD1
j_gene: TRBJ1-1
CDR3nt: TGTGCCAGCAGTAAGACAGGGGCCACTGAAGCTTTCTTT
CDR3aa: CASSKTGATEAFF

v_gene: TRBV19
len: 15
abundance: once
d_gene: -
j_gene: TRBJ2-2
CDR3nt: TGTGCCAGTAGTATAGGGGCTGTCGCCACCGGGGAGCTGTTTTTT
CDR3aa: CASSIGAVATGELFF

v_gene: TRBV11-3
len: 12
abundance: -
d_gene: -
j_gene: TRBJ1-1
CDR3nt: TGTGCCAGCAGCTTAGGCTCAGGCGAAGCTTTCTTT
CDR3aa: CASSLGSGEAFF

v_gene: TRBV23-1
len: 16
abundance: -
d_gene: -
j_gene: TRBJ2-7
CDR3nt: TGCGCCAGCAGTCAATCGAAAGGGGCCCGCGGCTACGAGCAGTACTTC
CDR3aa: CASSQSKGARGYEQYF

v_gene: TRBV18
len: 14
abundance: -
d_gene: -
j_gene: TRBJ2-5
CDR3nt: TGTGCCAGCTCACTGCAGGGGTTAGGTGAGACCCAGTACTTC
CDR3aa: CASSLQGLGETQYF

v_gene: TRBV4-1
len: 17
abundance: many
d_gene: -
j_gene: TRBJ1-6
CDR3nt: TGCGCCAGCAGCCAAGAAGGGGGAAGCTCCTATAATTCACCCCTCCACTTT
CDR3aa: CASSQEGGSSYNSPLHF

v_gene: TRBV11-3
len: 15
abundance: -
d_gene: TRBD2
j_gene: TRBJ2-3
CDR3nt: TGTGCCAGCAGCAGAGCGGGGGGGCCTGCAGATACGCAGTATTTT
CDR3aa: CASSRAGGPADTQYF

v_gene: TRBV9
len: 15
abundance: -
d_gene: TRBD2
j_gene: TRBJ2-3
CDR3nt: TGTGCCAGCAGCGCTCTAGCGGGAGTGTCAGATACGCAGTATTTT
CDR3aa: CASSALAGVSDTQYF

v_gene: TRBV10-3
len: 13
abundance: -
d_gene: -
j_gene: TRBJ1-5
CDR3nt: TGTGCCATCGGGAGAGGGAGCAATCAGCCCCAGCATTTT
CDR3aa: CAIGRGSNQPQHF

v_gene: TRBV15
len: 15
abundance: once
d_gene: -
j_gene: TRBJ1-5
CDR3nt: TGTGCCACCAGCAGAGATAAGGGGTACAATCAGCCCCAGCATTTT
CDR3aa: CATSRDKGYNQPQHF

v_gene: TRBV19
len: 15
abundance: -
d_gene: -
j_gene: TRBJ2-7
CDR3nt: TGTGCCAGTAGTATACAGGGGCTAAGCTCCTACGAGCAGTACTTC
CDR3aa: CASSIQGLSSYEQYF

v_gene: TRBV27
len: 16
abundance: -
d_gene: -
j_gene: TRBJ2-2
CDR3nt: TGTGCCAGCAGGGACTCGGCACTGGGGAACACCGGGGAGCTGTTTTTT
CDR3aa: CASRDSALGNTGELFF

v_gene: TRBV5-6
len: 13
abundance: once
d_gene: -
j_gene: TRBJ2-5
CDR3nt: TGTGCCAGCAGCATGGGCGTCCAAGAGACCCAGTACTTC
CDR3aa: CASSMGVQETQYF

v_gene: TRBV6-1
len: 15
abundance: -
d_gene: TRBD1
j_gene: TRBJ1-4
CDR3nt: TGTGCCAGCAGGCCGTGGGGGACAGGGTATGAAAAACTGTTTTTT
CDR3aa: CASRPWGTGYEKLFF

v_gene: TRBV15
len: 16
abundance: few
d_gene: -
j_gene: TRBJ2-3
CDR3nt: TGTGCCACCAGCAGAGGACTGGGGGCCCTCACAGATACGCAGTATTTT
CDR3aa: CATSRGLGALTDTQYF

v_gene: TRBV19
len: 13
abundance: -
d_gene: TRBD1
j_gene: TRBJ1-5
CDR3nt: TGTGCCACTTCGGGACAGGGCGTTCAGCCCCAGCATTTT
CDR3aa: CATSGQGVQPQHF

v_gene: TRBV19
len: 15
abundance: -
d_gene: -
j_gene: TRBJ1-5
CDR3nt: TGTGCCAGTAGTGTCCTCGGGGGGGAAAATCAGCCCCAGCATTTT
CDR3aa: CASSVLGGENQPQHF

v_gene: TRBV5-6
len: 13
abundance: -
d_gene: TRBD1
j_gene: TRBJ1-2
CDR3nt: TGTGCCAGCAGCTTGGGACAGGGAACTGGCTACACCTTC
CDR3aa: CASSLGQGTGYTF

v_gene: TRBV19
len: 14
abundance: -
d_gene: -
j_gene: TRBJ2-7
CDR3nt: TGTGCCAGTAGTATAGATCTTAGCTCCTACGAGCAGTACTTC
CDR3aa: CASSIDLSSYEQYF

v_gene: TRBV27
len: 15
abundance: -
d_gene: -
j_gene: TRBJ1-1
CDR3nt: TGTGCCAGCAGTTTATCAGGAGGGATGAACACTGAAGCTTTCTTT
CDR3aa: CASSLSGGMNTEAFF

v_gene: TRBV6-1
len: 15
abundance: -
d_gene: -
j_gene: TRBJ1-2
CDR3nt: TGTGCCAGCAGTCGACCAGAGGTCTCTAACTATGGCTACACCTTC
CDR3aa: CASSRPEVSNYGYTF

v_gene: TRBV2
len: 16
abundance: -
d_gene: -
j_gene: TRBJ2-1
CDR3nt: TGTGCCAGCAGCCCCCGGACAGTCATCTCCTACAATGAGCAGTTCTTC
CDR3aa: CASSPRTVISYNEQFF

v_gene: TRBV9
len: 16
abundance: once
d_gene: -
j_gene: TRBJ2-2
CDR3nt: TGTGCCAGCAGCGTAGTACGGGGGGCCAACACCGGGGAGCTGTTTTTT
CDR3aa: CASSVVRGANTGELFF

v_gene: TRBV9
len: 15
abundance: -
d_gene: -
j_gene: TRBJ2-1
CDR3nt: TGTGCCAGCAGCGTAGGAGGGGGTGGGCAGGATGAGCAGTTCTTC
CDR3aa: CASSVGGGGQDEQFF

v_gene: TRBV2
len: 13
abundance: -
d_gene: -
j_gene: TRBJ1-5
CDR3nt: TGTGCCACCACCGGCCAGGAACATCAGCCCCAGCATTTT
CDR3aa: CATTGQEHQPQHF

v_gene: TRBV19
len: 15
abundance: -
d_gene: TRBD1
j_gene: TRBJ1-2
CDR3nt: TGTGCCAGTAGTTCCCAAGGGGGCGCCAGGTATGGCTACACCTTC
CDR3aa: CASSSQGGARYGYTF

v_gene: TRBV11-2
len: 11
abundance: many
d_gene: TRBD1
j_gene: TRBJ2-1
CDR3nt: TGTGCCAGCAGGGGGACAGGGGGGCAGTTCTTC
CDR3aa: CASRGTGGQFF

v_gene: TRBV28
len: 13
abundance: -
d_gene: -
j_gene: TRBJ1-2
CDR3nt: TGTGCCAGCAGCCTCGGAGGGAGGTATGGCTACACCTTC
CDR3aa: CASSLGGRYGYTF

v_gene: TRBV30
len: 15
abundance: -
d_gene: -
j_gene: TRBJ1-4
CDR3nt: TGTGCCTGGAGCCGAACAGGGTTAGCTAATGAAAAACTGTTTTTT
CDR3aa: CAWSRTGLANEKLFF

v_gene: TRBV10-2
len: 14
abundance: -
d_gene: -
j_gene: TRBJ2-7
CDR3nt: TGCGCCAGCCAGAGGGGGGGGAACAGATACGAGCAGTACTTC
CDR3aa: CASQRGGNRYEQYF

v_gene: TRBV2
len: 14
abundance: -
d_gene: -
j_gene: TRBJ1-1
CDR3nt: TGTGCCAGCTTGAAAAGTGAGGTTTTGACTGAAGCTTTCTTT
CDR3aa: CASLKSEVLTEAFF

v_gene: TRBV11-2
len: 14
abundance: -
d_gene: TRBD1
j_gene: TRBJ2-7
CDR3nt: TGTGCCAGCAGCTTAGACAGGGGGAACTACGAGCAGTACTTC
CDR3aa: CASSLDRGNYEQYF

v_gene: TRBV19
len: 13
abundance: -
d_gene: -
j_gene: TRBJ1-4
CDR3nt: TGTGCCAGTGCCGGGAGCTCAAATGAAAAACTGTTTTTT
CDR3aa: CASAGSSNEKLFF

v_gene: TRBV19
len: 15
abundance: few
d_gene: TRBD1
j_gene: TRBJ1-5
CDR3nt: TGTGCCAGTAGTAGACAGGGTCTCAGCAATCAGCCCCAGCATTTT
CDR3aa: CASSRQGLSNQPQHF

v_gene: TRBV5-1
len: 15
abundance: -
d_gene: TRBD2
j_gene: TRBJ2-7
CDR3nt: TGCGCCAGCAGCTTGACTGGCGGGAGAATCTACGAGCAGTACTTC
CDR3aa: CASSLTGGRIYEQYF

v_gene: TRBV5-1
len: 16
abundance: -
d_gene: -
j_gene: TRBJ1-5
CDR3nt: TGCGCCAGCAGCCCCCTGGGGGGACCTAGCAATCAGCCCCAGCATTTT
CDR3aa: CASSPLGGPSNQPQHF

v_gene: TRBV5-1
len: 18
abundance: -
d_gene: TRBD2
j_gene: TRBJ2-1
CDR3nt: TGCGCCAGCAGCTTGGCTTTGGCGGGGGGGTTTAGGAAAAATGAGCAGTTCTTC
CDR3aa: CASSLALAGGFRKNEQFF

v_gene: TRBV25-1
len: 13
abundance: -
d_gene: -
j_gene: TRBJ1-2
CDR3nt: TGTGCCAGCAGCGATTACAGGCCCTATGGCTACACCTTC
CDR3aa: CASSDYRPYGYTF

v_gene: TRBV11-2
len: 14
abundance: -
d_gene: -
j_gene: TRBJ1-1
CDR3nt: TGTGCCAGCGGCTACCAGGGGTCTGGCACTGAAGCTTTCTTT
CDR3aa: CASGYQGSGTEAFF

v_gene: TRBV19
len: 14
abundance: -
d_gene: -
j_gene: TRBJ2-1
CDR3nt: TGTGCCAGTAGCTCGACAGGCCAAAGGGGTGAGCAGTTCTTC
CDR3aa: CASSSTGQRGEQFF

v_gene: TRBV7-9
len: 14
abundance: -
d_gene: -
j_gene: TRBJ2-6
CDR3nt: TGTGCCAGCAGCCCTGTAGCTGGGGCCAACGTCCTGACTTTC
CDR3aa: CASSPVAGANVLTF

v_gene: TRBV5-1
len: 13
abundance: once
d_gene: TRBD2
j_gene: TRBJ2-2
CDR3nt: TGCGCCAGCAGCATACCGGGACTAGGGGAGCTGTTTTTT
CDR3aa: CASSIPGLGELFF

v_gene: TRBV30
len: 13
abundance: -
d_gene: TRBD1
j_gene: TRBJ1-3
CDR3nt: TGTGCCTGGGACAGGGGGGTCGGAAACACCATATATTTT
CDR3aa: CAWDRGVGNTIYF

v_gene: TRBV10-1
len: 14
abundance: -
d_gene: TRBD1
j_gene: TRBJ1-5
CDR3nt: TGCGCCAGCAGTGAGTCACAGGGGTCTCAGCCCCAGCATTTT
CDR3aa: CASSESQGSQPQHF

v_gene: TRBV5-1
len: 18
abundance: few
d_gene: -
j_gene: TRBJ2-2
CDR3nt: TGCGCCAGCAGCTCTGAAGCGCGAACACCGGCTAACACCGGGGAGCTGTTTTTT
CDR3aa: CASSSEARTPANTGELFF